The rows below give T cell receptor beta chains drawn from one sample of a study of blood T cell repertoires in COVID-19. The assay was immunoSEQ multiplex PCR, and TCRdb's table has in-frame clones only and misses some. The table lists about 480,000 clones, 70% to 90% of them singletons. Sequencing used PBMCs or T cells enriched from blood (not recorded which). Source of these receptors: a woman aged 55 to 70 who had recovered from COVID-19. Both conserved end residues are part of each CDR3.

J gene	V gene	CDR3 protein
TRBJ1-6	TRBV2	CASSRQGLYNSPLHF
TRBJ1-2	TRBV5-1	CASSAKTGNYGYTF
TRBJ1-1	TRBV3-1/TRBV3-2	CASSTGINTEAFF
TRBJ2-3	TRBV28	CASGVAGGSTDTQYF
TRBJ2-2	TRBV2	CASSEIGRQTNTGELFF
TRBJ2-7	TRBV11-2	CASSLGGREQYF
TRBJ1-5	TRBV7-2	CASSSTGGASNQPQHF
TRBJ1-1	TRBV11-3	CASSLGRGTEAFF
TRBJ2-3	TRBV7-2	CASSLAGGRTDTQYF
TRBJ2-1	TRBV27	CASSLSSRLADHNEQFF
TRBJ2-1	TRBV5-4	CASSSTQAHEQFF
TRBJ2-1	TRBV27	CASLRLGGGGEQFF
TRBJ1-1	TRBV7-9	CASTPRGEEAFF
TRBJ2-7	TRBV5-4	CASSLWDRRYEQYF
TRBJ2-5	TRBV5-1	CASSLGTDTQETQYF
TRBJ2-1	TRBV6-5	CASSSPGEKNEQFF
TRBJ2-7	TRBV7-6	CASSLRGGAYEQYF
TRBJ2-1	TRBV5-1	CASSLGRGIHNEQFF
TRBJ1-4	TRBV19	CASSIPGGVEKLFF
TRBJ1-2	TRBV19	CASSIYQGGYTF
TRBJ2-3	TRBV7-9	CASSRRGTDTQYF
TRBJ1-2	TRBV19	CASSIPGWPWIF
TRBJ2-1	TRBV10-3	CAIRQGEHNEQFF